These 14 T cell receptor beta chains share one sample of origin, sequenced in a study of regulatory T cells in long-lasting Graves disease. Documented time point: persistent/refractory GD, antithyroid drugs over 5 years with positive TRAb. From PBMCs, RNA was extracted and then used to make the TCR library. Combining iRepertoire HTBI primers with Arm-PCR of CDR3 regions, the authors built TCR beta libraries. TCRdb reanalysed the multiplex PCR reads using MiXCR and keeps one entry per CDR3 protein. The top ten hold about two fifths of the sample, which has 650,000 to 850,000 distinct CDR3 sequences, about 30% seen once. Sequencing used peripheral blood mononuclear cells (PBMCs), obtained when the disease was refractory, from a patient treated with antithyroid drugs. Source of these receptors: a female donor with Graves disease.

V usage is TRBV29-1 and J usage is TRBJ2-7; TRBD1 matches at 8 bases. Germline V gene data show CDR1 as SQVTM and CDR2 as ANQGSEA. The trim removed 5 bases at V and 5 bases at J, leaving 14 bases unmatched. This CDR3 has 15 amino acids. CDR3 DNA: TGCAGCGTTATAGACGTCTTGACAGGGGTCAACGAGCAGTACTTC. It is translated as CSVIDVLTGVNEQYF.

The chain links TRBV10-3 to TRBJ2-2; 11 bases match TRBD2. In germline, CDR1 is ENHRY, CDR2 SYGVKD. The J segment lost 0 bases and the V segment lost 4 bases, leaving 4 bases of the junction unmatched. The CDR3 loop spans 17 amino acids. The CDR3 sequence: CAISAVTSGANTGELFF. For the CDR3, the DNA is TGTGCCATCAGTGCCGTGACTAGCGGGGCGAACACCGGGGAGCTGTTTTTT.

Only a few counts were recorded for this clonotype. This rearrangement joins TRBV5-1 to TRBJ1-6; possible D gene TRBD1, 6 bases. The germline gives CDR1 SGHRS, CDR2 YFSETQ. The CDR3 covers 15 residues. Trimming took off 2 bases at V and 9 bases at J, with 15 bases between the two ends. As DNA, the CDR3 is TGCGCCAGCAGCTTCTTGGACAGAGTGGGTTCACCCCTCCACTTT. Its translation: CASSFLDRVGSPLHF.

V is TRBV12-3 or TRBV12-4 and J is TRBJ2-2; possibly TRBD1 or TRBD2 for D (6 bases each). V dropped 5 bases and J dropped 6 bases, with 16 bases sitting between them. The CDR3 has 15 residues. The chain's CDR3 is CASSPGAKGAGELFF. As DNA, the CDR3 is TGTGCCAGCAGTCCGGGGGCAAAGGGGGCCGGGGAGCTGTTTTTT.

V usage is TRBV12-3 or TRBV12-4 and J usage is TRBJ1-3; D is unresolved. V lost 1 base and J 5 bases, leaving 15 bases between the germline ends. The CDR3 loop spans 16 amino acids. The CDR3 DNA sequence: TGTGCCAGCAGTTTAGTACGCGGGGTATTCAGAAACACCATATATTTT. This encodes CASSLVRGVFRNTIYF.

In this sample, this clonotype turned up a few times. V gene TRBV28 combines with J gene TRBJ2-7; a weak D match, TRBD2 (6 bases). Trimming left V 2 bases short and J 6 bases short, with 14 bases between. This CDR3 contains 14 residues. Germline-derived CDR1 and CDR2 are MDHEN and SYDVKM. CDR3 nucleotide sequence: TGTGCCAGCAGTTTACCGGGGGAGACGGCCGAGCAGTACTTC. Its translation is CASSLPGETAEQYF.

This clonotype was observed once. This may be a read error: a much more frequent sequence differs by one nucleotide. The V and J genes are TRBV12-3 or TRBV12-4 and TRBJ2-2, with 12 bases fitting TRBD2. The CDR3 is 14 residues long. V shed 6 bases, J shed 5 bases, and the junction held 1 base outside the gene matches. This CDR3 reads CASRTSGRTGELFF. The CDR3 DNA is TGTGCCAGCAGGACTAGCGGGAGAACCGGGGAGCTGTTTTTT.

The V and J genes are TRBV14 and TRBJ2-2, with D possibly matching TRBD1 (6 bases). The CDR3 has 13 amino acids. V lost 4 bases and J 7 bases, leaving 10 bases between the germline ends. The germline CDR1 and CDR2 sequences are SGHDN and FVKESK. CDR3 DNA: TGTGCCAGCAGCCTTAAAGGGGGCGGGGAGCTGTTTTTT. Translating it yields CASSLKGGGELFF.

This clonotype was recorded a few times. The gene calls are TRBV29-1 and TRBJ1-1, with D tentatively TRBD1 (6 bases). There are 14 residues in the CDR3. V lost 6 bases to trimming and J lost 0 bases, with 14 bases between them. Germline lookup yields CDR1 SQVTM and CDR2 ANQGSEA. CDR3: CSVPSTGLNTEAFF. CDR3 in DNA: TGCAGCGTCCCGAGTACAGGGTTGAACACTGAAGCTTTCTTT.

In this sample, this clonotype turned up a few times. The gene calls are TRBV20-1 and TRBJ1-6; maybe TRBD1 (6 bases). V was shortened by 3 bases and J by 6 bases, with 12 bases between the two germline ends. Germline CDR1 reads DFQATT; CDR2 reads SNEGSKA (reference sequence). This CDR3 contains 14 residues. The DNA of the CDR3 is TGCAGTGCTAGGGTCAGGGGATCTAATTCACCCCTCCACTTT. Encoded protein: CSARVRGSNSPLHF.

This clonotype was found a few times. The chain links TRBV6-1 to TRBJ2-7; TRBD2 aligns across 8 bases. Germline CDR1 MNHNS, CDR2 SASEGT. The CDR3 spans 14 residues. V lost 7 bases to trimming and J lost 2 bases; unmatched junction nucleotides: 7. CDR3 sequence reads: CASTRTSRTYEQYF. CDR3 nucleotides: TGTGCCAGCACTCGGACTAGCAGGACCTACGAGCAGTACTTC.

This clonotype has more than one count but fewer than ten. The chain uses TRBV2 and TRBJ1-3; maybe TRBD1 (5 bases). From germline, CDR1 is SNHLY and CDR2 FYNNEI. The ends were cut back, 6 bases at V and 0 bases at J, with 15 bases in the middle. The CDR3 is made up of 16 amino acids. The chain's CDR3 is CASRAGQPPSGNTIYF. In nucleotides, the CDR3 is TGTGCCAGCAGGGCAGGACAACCACCCTCTGGAAACACCATATATTTT.

This clonotype was recorded a few times. The V call is TRBV7-3, the J call TRBJ1-2; D is perhaps TRBD1 (6 bases). This CDR3 has 14 residues. V shed 2 bases and J shed 8 bases, with 15 bases lying between them. Germline V gene lookup returns CDR1 SGHTA and CDR2 FQGTGA. Written as DNA, the CDR3 is TGTGCCAGCAGCTTAGATGGAACAGGGTTCGGCTACACCTTC. Translating gives CASSLDGTGFGYTF. Full variable domain (outside the CDR3, taken from reference TRBV7-3 and TRBJ1-2): GAGVSQTPSNKVTEKGKYVELRCDPISGHTALYWYRQSLGQGPEFLIYFQGTGAADDSGLPNDRFFAVRPEGSVSTLKIQRTERGDSAVYLCASSLDGTGFGYTFGSGTRLTVV.

This clonotype appeared many times. The chain couples TRBV7-2 to TRBJ2-7; 9 bases are a match to TRBD2. With V trimmed by 5 bases and J by 7 bases, 12 bases remained unmatched. The germline gives CDR1 SGHTA, CDR2 FQGNSA. The CDR3 has 15 residues. The CDR3 bases are TGTGCCAGCAGCCCACGGCTAGCGGGGTCTGGGGAGCAGTACTTC. As protein: CASSPRLAGSGEQYF.